This TCR beta chain was found in a study of T cell clonality in common variable immunodeficiency. Diagnosis required reduced IgG, IgA and/or IgM with specific antibody deficiency. Data came from immunoSEQ multiplex PCR; TCRdb stores just in-frame clones and leaves some out. The repertoire yields about 19,000 clones, none seen only once; the top ten contain about 22%. This clone was seen a few times. Its antigen is currently unknown. The sequence runs out 3 residues before the end of the CDR3; the remainder is reconstructed from the germline J gene. The V end was cut by 4 bases, the J end by 7 bases, with 16 bases between. CDR1 is SGHTA and CDR2 is FQGNSA in the germline V gene. CDR3 size: 14 residues. Study outcomes and limitations: Reportedly, TCR beta sequences from common variable immunodeficiency showed fewer deletions and N-nucleotide insertions.

Sequencing was performed on peripheral blood mononuclear cells. The source of this sequence is a human donor with common variable immunodeficiency. The V call is TRBV7-2, the J call TRBJ1-2; perhaps TRBD1 as D (6 bases). The CDR3 DNA, read in part, is TGTGCCAGCAGCTCCCAGACAGGCCTGCGTGGC. It codes for CASSSQTGLRG. The CDR3, in full, reads CASSSQTGLRGYTF.